Each of the 28 T cell receptor beta chains below was sequenced from the same sample in a study of blood T cell repertoires in COVID-19. Assay: immunoSEQ multiplex PCR; the TCRdb copy retains only in-frame clones and omits some. The sample contains around 320,000 clones, 90% to 95% of which appear only once. Sequencing input: PBMCs or T cells enriched from blood (not recorded which). These TCRs come from a woman younger than 45 who had been exposed to COVID-19.

The chain recombines TRBV6-4 with TRBJ2-2, with a weak D call TRBD2 (5 bases). There are 14 residues in the CDR3. V was shortened by 11 bases and J by 0 bases, with 13 bases between the two germline ends. The germline CDR1 and CDR2 sequences are MRHNA and SNTAGT. The CDR3 spells CAPTGKSNTGELFF. Written as DNA, the CDR3 is TGTGCCCCTACGGGGAAGTCGAACACCGGGGAGCTGTTTTTT.

V is TRBV7-9 and J is TRBJ1-2; D is possibly TRBD1 (5 bases). Looked up from germline, CDR1 is SEHNR and CDR2 is FQNEAQ (reference sequence). The CDR3 spans 13 residues. Trimming cost V 1 base and J 7 bases, with 10 bases left between them. CDR3 region: CASSLGGLGGYTF. The CDR3 DNA reads TGTGCCAGCAGCTTAGGGGGCCTCGGTGGCTACACCTTC.

The J gene is TRBJ2-7, the V gene TRBV6-5; TRBD2 might be the D (5 bases). Germline CDR1 is MNHEY and CDR2 is SVGAGI. V was pared by 7 bases and J by 0 bases, with 13 bases between. There are 14 residues in the CDR3. For the CDR3, the DNA is TGTGCCAGCAAGGAGGTAGGCCGCTCCTACGAGCAGTACTTC. Translating it yields CASKEVGRSYEQYF.

This chain connects TRBV5-6 to TRBJ1-6; no firm D call. V was pared by 4 bases and J by 0 bases, with 8 bases between. The CDR3 is 15 amino acids. Germline V gene data show CDR1 as SGHDT and CDR2 as YYEEEE. This CDR3 is CASSPAGSYNSPLHF. The CDR3 bases are TGTGCCAGCAGCCCGGCGGGCTCCTATAATTCACCCCTCCACTTT.

CDR3 bases: TGTGCCAGCAGCGTGGCTAGCGGGGGCCACTCCTACGAGCAGTACTTC. Protein: CASSVASGGHSYEQYF. This sequence joins TRBV9 and TRBJ2-7; 10 bases line up with TRBD2. Trimming took 2 bases from V and 0 from J; bases not matched to a gene: 5. The CDR3 is made up of 16 amino acids. Looked up from germline, CDR1 is SGDLS and CDR2 is YYNGEE.

The chain joins TRBV18 to TRBJ1-6, with D maybe TRBD1 (5 bases). This CDR3 region has 16 residues. Trimming took 5 bases from V and 6 from J, leaving 17 bases between them. Germline V gives CDR1 KGHSH, CDR2 LQKENI. This CDR3 is CASSSEPGSGNSPLHF. The CDR3 DNA is TGTGCCAGCTCATCAGAACCAGGGTCGGGTAATTCACCCCTCCACTTT.

CDR3 sequence reads: CASSSGTNQETQYF. CDR3 DNA sequence: TGCGCCAGCAGCAGCGGGACTAACCAAGAGACCCAGTACTTC. The chain joins TRBV5-1 to TRBJ2-5; TRBD2 matches 7 bases. Germline V lookup: CDR1 SGHRS, CDR2 YFSETQ. The CDR3 runs 14 residues. Trimming removed 4 bases from V and 0 bases from J; junction bases left unmatched: 3.

V and J are TRBV10-3 and TRBJ1-2; TRBD1 agrees at 7 bases. This CDR3 region has 14 residues. J was trimmed by 2 bases and V by 2 bases; bases with no gene match: 2. Per the germline V gene, CDR1 is ENHRY and CDR2 is SYGVKD. The CDR3 DNA sequence: TGTGCCATCAGTGAGACGGGACAGAACTATGGCTACACCTTC. Its protein product is CAISETGQNYGYTF.

The chain recombines TRBV7-3 with TRBJ2-2; 8 nucleotides agree with TRBD1. CDR3 size: 17 residues. Unmatched junction bases numbered 9, after V lost 5 bases and J lost 1 base. Germline assignment: CDR1 SGHTA and CDR2 FQGTGA. The CDR3 sequence is CASSAMTGVGNTGELFF. The DNA of the CDR3 is TGTGCCAGCAGCGCAATGACAGGGGTTGGGAACACCGGGGAGCTGTTTTTT.

CDR3 sequence (DNA): TGTGCCAGCAGTGACCAGCGGGGGATTTACAATGAGCAGTTCTTC. Encoded protein: CASSDQRGIYNEQFF. This rearrangement joins TRBV2 to TRBJ2-1; 8 bases are a match to TRBD2. The germline V gene encodes CDR1 SNHLY and CDR2 FYNNEI. The CDR3 covers 15 residues. J lost 4 bases, V lost 3 bases, and 5 bases had no gene match.

In this sample, this clone turned up once. This chain joins TRBV20-1 and TRBJ2-3, with D possibly being TRBD1 (5 bases). The CDR3 has 11 amino acids. V dropped 5 bases and J dropped 5 bases, with 8 bases sitting between them. The V gene's germline CDR1 is DFQATT and CDR2 SNEGSKA (reference sequence). For the CDR3, the DNA is TGCAGTGCTTGGGGCAAAGATACGCAGTATTTT. Its protein is CSAWGKDTQYF.

The chain uses TRBV7-9 and TRBJ2-3; D unresolved. This CDR3 comprises 16 residues. The V end lost 1 base, the J end lost 0 bases, and 11 bases lay between the germline ends. Germline V gene data show CDR1 as SEHNR and CDR2 as FQNEAQ (reference sequence). The CDR3 bases are TGTGCCAGCAGCTTAGGAACTCGTGCTAGCACAGATACGCAGTATTTT. As protein: CASSLGTRASTDTQYF. Combining the CDR3 with reference TRBV7-9 and TRBJ2-3 gives the whole variable domain DTGVSQNPRHKITKRGQNVTFRCDPISEHNRLYWYRQTLGQGPEFLTYFQNEAQLEKSRLLSDRFSAERPKGSFSTLEIQRTEQGDSAMYLCASSLGTRASTDTQYFGPGTRLTVL.

This rearrangement joins TRBV6-1 to TRBJ1-3, with 7 nucleotides matching TRBD1. CDR3 length equals 16 residues. The germline CDR1 and CDR2 sequences are MNHNS and SASEGT. J gave up 0 bases and V 4 bases, and 6 bases lay outside the gene matches. DNA for the CDR3: TGTGCCAGCAGTGGTTGGACAGGAGACTCTGGAAACACCATATATTTT. Its protein product is CASSGWTGDSGNTIYF.

This chain joins TRBV15 and TRBJ1-5; possible D gene TRBD1, 6 bases. V was trimmed by 1 base and J by 4 bases, leaving 11 bases between them. The germline CDR1 and CDR2 sequences are LNHNV and YYDKDF (reference sequence). The CDR3 contains 15 residues. The CDR3 nucleotides read TGTGCCACCAGCAGAGGAGGACAGAGGAATCAGCCCCAGCATTTT. Protein: CATSRGGQRNQPQHF.

The V call is TRBV5-1, the J call TRBJ1-2; D unclear. Germline V gene sequence: CDR1 SGHRS, CDR2 YFSETQ. The CDR3 runs to 14 residues. The V end lost 4 bases, the J end lost 3 bases, and 13 bases lay between the germline ends. CDR3 DNA sequence: TGCGCCAGCAGCCCGGAGGGAGGAGACTATGGCTACACCTTC. Its protein is CASSPEGGDYGYTF. Full variable domain (rest looked up from reference TRBV5-1 and TRBJ1-2): KAGVTQTPRYLIKTRGQQVTLSCSPISGHRSVSWYQQTPGQGLQFLFEYFSETQRNKGNFPGRFSGRQFSNSRSEMNVSTLELGDSALYLCASSPEGGDYGYTFGSGTRLTVV.

The V call is TRBV9, the J call TRBJ2-5; 14 nucleotides match TRBD2. In germline, CDR1 is SGDLS, CDR2 YYNGEE. The CDR3 runs to 17 residues. V shed 3 bases, J shed 2 bases, and the junction held 6 bases outside the gene matches. For the CDR3, the DNA is TGTGCCAGCAGCGGACTAGCGGGGGGGCCTGGGCAAGAGACCCAGTACTTC. Translating it yields CASSGLAGGPGQETQYF.

The gene calls are TRBV12-5 and TRBJ2-2, with D perhaps matching TRBD1 (6 bases). CDR1 LGHNT and CDR2 FRNRAP come from the germline V gene. The CDR3 totals 16 residues. Trimming took off 1 base at V and 6 bases at J, with 15 bases between the two ends. The CDR3 region is CASGLAPRDIPGELFF. The CDR3 DNA follows: TGTGCTAGTGGTTTGGCCCCTCGGGACATCCCCGGGGAGCTGTTTTTT.

The rearrangement uses TRBV6-2 or TRBV6-3 and TRBJ1-1; perhaps TRBD1 as D (5 bases). V lost 2 bases and J lost 6, with 16 bases in between. The germline V gene encodes CDR1 MNHEY and CDR2 SVGEGT. This CDR3 spans 15 amino acids. The CDR3 DNA reads TGTGCCAGCAGTTACCCGGCAGGGCATTACGCTGAAGCTTTCTTT. Amino acid sequence: CASSYPAGHYAEAFF.

This chain joins TRBV6-5 and TRBJ2-3; TRBD2 aligns across 8 bases. With V trimmed by 7 bases and J by 0 bases, 6 bases remained unmatched. CDR1 and CDR2 from the germline V gene are MNHEY and SVGAGI. CDR3 length equals 15 residues. The CDR3 DNA reads as TGTGCCAGCACTCGACTAGCGTCAAGCACAGATACGCAGTATTTT. This codes for CASTRLASSTDTQYF.

The CDR3, as DNA: TGTGCCAGCAGCTTAGAACCGGGGGTCAACTATGGCTACACCTTC. This translates into CASSLEPGVNYGYTF. This chain joins TRBV7-6 and TRBJ1-2, with D perhaps matching TRBD1 (5 bases). The CDR3 has 15 residues. Germline V gives CDR1 SGHVS, CDR2 FNYEAQ. The V and J ends lost 1 base and 2 bases respectively, with 11 bases between them.

The chain recombines TRBV4-3 with TRBJ1-2, with D maybe TRBD1 (5 bases). The V end lost 0 bases, the J end lost 10 bases, and 18 bases lay between the germline ends. Looked up from germline, CDR1 is LGHNA and CDR2 is YSLEER. The CDR3 contains 15 residues. Here the CDR3 DNA reads TGCGCCAGCAGCCAAGATTTCCAGGGCCCCTCCACCTACACCTTC. It encodes CASSQDFQGPSTYTF.

This chain uses TRBV5-1 with TRBJ2-1; D is uncertain. Trimming removed 4 bases at V and 0 bases at J, with 5 bases between. The CDR3 extends over 13 amino acids. Germline V lookup: CDR1 SGHRS, CDR2 YFSETQ. CDR3 DNA sequence: TGCGCCAGCAGCCTCAGCTCCTACAATGAGCAGTTCTTC. It encodes CASSLSSYNEQFF.

This clone was picked up a small number of times. V gene TRBV6-2 or TRBV6-3 combines with J gene TRBJ1-6; 7 bases line up with TRBD1. CDR1 is MNHEY, CDR2 SVGEGT, per germline. This CDR3 comprises 15 residues. V dropped 4 bases and J dropped 7; count of bases not matched to a gene: 7. CDR3 amino acids: CASSFLGQSNSPLHF. In DNA, the CDR3 is TGTGCCAGCAGTTTCCTGGGACAGTCGAATTCACCCCTCCACTTT.

V gene TRBV12-3 or TRBV12-4 combines with J gene TRBJ2-2; D call uncertain. V was shortened by 8 bases and J by 4 bases, with 8 bases between the two germline ends. The CDR3 is 12 amino acids. CDR3 amino acids: CASSRSTGELFF. The CDR3 bases are TGTGCCAGCTCCCGGTCCACCGGGGAGCTGTTTTTT.

CDR3 sequence: CASSRDRVLGEQFF. CDR3 nucleotides: TGTGCCAGCAGCAGGGACAGGGTTCTTGGTGAGCAGTTCTTC. The chain uses TRBV7-8 and TRBJ2-1; 9 nucleotides line up with TRBD1. The CDR3 contains 14 residues. The junction had 8 bases not matched to a gene; V was cut back by 5 bases and J by 9 bases. Germline values: CDR1 SGHVS, CDR2 FQNEAQ.

The genes are TRBV3-1 (or the pseudogene TRBV3-2) and TRBJ1-2; 7 bases fit TRBD1. J was trimmed by 5 bases and V by 1 base; bases with no gene match: 10. The germline CDR1 and CDR2 sequences are LGHDT and YNNKEL (reference sequence). The CDR3 consists of 16 residues. CDR3 DNA sequence: TGTGCCAGCAGCCAAGGATCTACAGGGGCCGATTATGGCTACACCTTC. It codes for CASSQGSTGADYGYTF.

The V gene is TRBV10-3, the J gene TRBJ1-1; D uncertain. Trimming removed 4 bases at V and 1 base at J, with 7 bases between. The CDR3 is 13 amino acids. Germline V gene lookup returns CDR1 ENHRY and CDR2 SYGVKD. In nucleotides, the CDR3 is TGTGCCATCAGTGTTGAGAAGAACACTGAAGCTTTCTTT. Translation: CAISVEKNTEAFF.

The chain's CDR3 is CASRYRGNYGYTF. The CDR3 nucleotides are TGTGCCAGCAGATACAGGGGTAACTATGGCTACACCTTC. The chain recombines TRBV12-3 or TRBV12-4 with TRBJ1-2, with 7 bases matching TRBD1. The V gene end was trimmed by 6 bases and the J gene end by 1 base; junction bases not matched to a gene: 2. The CDR3 consists of 13 residues.